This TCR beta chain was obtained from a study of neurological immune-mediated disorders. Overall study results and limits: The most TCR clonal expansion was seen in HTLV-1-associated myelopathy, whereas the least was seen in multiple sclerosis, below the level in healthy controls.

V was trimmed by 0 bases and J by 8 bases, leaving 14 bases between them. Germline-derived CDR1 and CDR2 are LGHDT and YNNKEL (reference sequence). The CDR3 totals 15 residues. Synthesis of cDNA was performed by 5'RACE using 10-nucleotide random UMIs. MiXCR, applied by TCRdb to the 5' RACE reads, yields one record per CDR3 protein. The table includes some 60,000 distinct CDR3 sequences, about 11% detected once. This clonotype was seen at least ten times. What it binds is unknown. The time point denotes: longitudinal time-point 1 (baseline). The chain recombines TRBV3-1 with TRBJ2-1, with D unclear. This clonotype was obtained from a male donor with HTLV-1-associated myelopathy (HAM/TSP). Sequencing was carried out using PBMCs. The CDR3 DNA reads TGTGCCAGCAGCCAAGATGTCGTACGGTTTTATGAGCAGTTCTTC. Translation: CASSQDVVRFYEQFF.